The next 18 T cell receptor beta chains were all read from a single sample in a study of blood T cell repertoires in COVID-19. The table came from immunoSEQ multiplex PCR; TCRdb's copy has only in-frame clones and leaves some out. The sample has 350,000 or so clones, more than 90% seen once. Sequencing was carried out using PBMCs or T cells enriched from blood (not recorded which). Source of these receptors: a woman younger than 45 who had recovered from COVID-19.

DNA for the CDR3: TGTGCCAGCAGTGAAGTCGGGACCGGGGAGCTGTTTTTT. Its protein product is CASSEVGTGELFF. V usage is TRBV6-1 and J usage is TRBJ2-2; D not certain. V was shortened by 1 base and J by 5 bases, with 5 bases between the two germline ends. Germline CDR1 reads MNHNS; CDR2 reads SASEGT. The CDR3 spans 13 residues.

The rearrangement links TRBV25-1 to TRBJ1-3; D unresolved. Trimming took off 5 bases at V and 1 base at J, with 12 bases between the two ends. Germline CDR1 is MGHDK and CDR2 is SYGVNS. CDR3 length: 15 residues. The CDR3 protein is CASSRTLISGNTIYF. The CDR3 nucleotides read TGTGCCAGCAGTCGGACTCTAATTTCTGGAAACACCATATATTTT.

For this clone: The same CDR3 is also encoded by other DNA sequences in this sample. J is TRBJ2-1 and V is TRBV5-1; D gene ambiguous. Germline V gene data show CDR1 as SGHRS and CDR2 as YFSETQ. This CDR3 comprises 12 residues. Trimming took 0 bases from V and 6 from J, leaving 4 bases between them. In DNA, the CDR3 is TGCGCCAGCAGCTTGGGCGGCAATGAGCAGTTCTTC. Amino acids: CASSLGGNEQFF.

This chain uses TRBV7-2 with TRBJ1-1, with D perhaps TRBD1 (5 bases). With 5 bases removed from V and 1 base from J, the gap between germline ends came to 11 bases. Germline lookup yields CDR1 SGHTA and CDR2 FQGNSA. The CDR3 contains 14 residues. CDR3 coding DNA: TGTGCCAGCAGCCTACAGGACGGGAACACTGAAGCTTTCTTT. This codes for CASSLQDGNTEAFF.

The V gene is TRBV11-3, the J gene TRBJ2-1; the match to TRBD2 covers 16 bases. This CDR3 comprises 18 residues. CDR1 is SGHNT and CDR2 is YENEEA in the germline V gene. V gave up 0 bases and J gave up 10 bases; unmatched junction bases: 9. The CDR3 bases are TGTGCCAGCAGCTTAGATCTTGCGGGACTAGCGGGGGGGCCCGAGCAGTTCTTC. It translates to CASSLDLAGLAGGPEQFF.

The chain links TRBV4-1 to TRBJ1-5, with 7 bases matching TRBD1. The CDR3 sequence is 14 residues long. V shed 1 base and J 9 bases; nucleotides not matched to a gene: 6. Per germline, CDR1 MGHRA and CDR2 YSYEKL. The CDR3 spells CASSQGQGSLPQHF. CDR3 bases: TGCGCCAGCAGCCAAGGACAGGGAAGTCTGCCCCAGCATTTT.

The chain links TRBV15 to TRBJ2-7; perhaps TRBD2 as D (5 bases). Trimming took off 2 bases at V and 7 bases at J, with 15 bases between the two ends. The CDR3 consists of 14 residues. Germline V gene data show CDR1 as LNHNV and CDR2 as YYDKDF (reference sequence). CDR3 in amino acids: CATSRTQRSVEQYF. CDR3 coding DNA: TGTGCCACCAGCAGAACCCAACGTAGCGTGGAGCAGTACTTC. The whole variable domain, remainder taken from reference TRBV15 and TRBJ2-7, is DAMVIQNPRYQVTQFGKPVTLSCSQTLNHNVMYWYQQKSSQAPKLLFHYYDKDFNNEADTPDNFQSRRPNTSFCFLDIRSPGLGDTAMYLCATSRTQRSVEQYFGPGTRLTVT.

The chain carries TRBV10-3 and TRBJ1-2, with D perhaps TRBD1 (5 bases). The CDR3 contains 14 residues. Trimming took off 0 bases at V and 8 bases at J, with 13 bases between the two ends. CDR1 is ENHRY and CDR2 is SYGVKD in the germline V gene. This chain's CDR3 is CAISESRQYGGYTF. The CDR3 DNA sequence: TGTGCCATCAGTGAGTCCAGACAGTACGGAGGCTACACCTTC.

J is TRBJ2-7 and V is TRBV4-1, with 15 positions matching TRBD2. Germline-derived CDR1 and CDR2 are MGHRA and YSYEKL. This CDR3 has 18 residues. The V segment lost 1 base and the J segment 5 bases; nucleotides outside the gene matches: 9. Here the CDR3 reads CASSQAAGLAGGPNEQYF. The DNA for the CDR3 is TGCGCCAGCAGCCAAGCTGCCGGACTAGCGGGAGGGCCAAACGAGCAGTACTTC.

The chain recombines TRBV28 with TRBJ1-6; TRBD1 matches at 7 bases. This CDR3 has 16 residues. Germline V gene sequence: CDR1 MDHEN, CDR2 SYDVKM. V lost 2 bases to trimming and J lost 3 bases; unmatched junction nucleotides: 4. CDR3 sequence: CASSLEGANYNSPLHF. The CDR3 DNA reads TGTGCCAGCAGTTTAGAGGGGGCAAACTATAATTCACCCCTCCACTTT.

The V gene is TRBV21-1, the J gene TRBJ2-4; the table calls TRBD1, which could not be checked here. TRBV21-1 is assigned pseudogene status. The CDR3 has 14 amino acids. CDR3 residues: CASSITGQWNIQYF. The CDR3 region has the DNA TGTGCCAGCAGCATCACGGGACAGTGGAACATTCAGTACTTC.

The J gene is TRBJ1-2, the V gene TRBV28; D perhaps matches TRBD1 (6 bases). CDR1 MDHEN and CDR2 SYDVKM come from the germline V gene. The CDR3 is 13 residues long. V lost 6 bases and J lost 7, with 15 bases in between. CDR3 sequence (DNA): TGTGCCAGCAGGGATACAATCAGGGGTGGCTACACCTTC. This sequence encodes CASRDTIRGGYTF.

The V gene is TRBV28, the J gene TRBJ2-3, with 10 bases aligning to TRBD1. J lost 5 bases, V lost 3 bases, and 5 bases had no gene match. The CDR3 is 15 residues long. The germline CDR1 and CDR2 sequences are MDHEN and SYDVKM. Written as DNA, the CDR3 is TGTGCCAGCAGTTTGGGACAGGGGCTATTAGATACGCAGTATTTT. It encodes CASSLGQGLLDTQYF.

This clone appeared a single time. The chain has TRBV19 and TRBJ1-2; possible D gene TRBD1, 5 bases. Per the germline V gene, CDR1 is LNHDA and CDR2 is SQIVND (reference sequence). This CDR3 has 16 residues. V was cut by 7 bases and J by 1 base, with 19 bases left in between. This chain's CDR3 is CASNSTSDTFNYGYTF. The CDR3 bases are TGTGCCAGTAACTCTACATCGGACACTTTTAACTATGGCTACACCTTC.

The chain recombines TRBV29-1 with TRBJ1-1; D perhaps matches TRBD1 (6 bases). The CDR3 sequence is 15 residues long. Germline loops: CDR1 SQVTM, CDR2 ANQGSEA. Trimming left V 3 bases short and J 1 base short, with 15 bases between. The CDR3 here is CSVDRWGHTNTEAFF. The CDR3 DNA follows: TGCAGCGTTGACAGGTGGGGACATACGAACACTGAAGCTTTCTTT.

This clone was detected once. The V call is TRBV5-1, the J call TRBJ2-7; 8 bases fit TRBD2. This CDR3 is built from 14 residues. V lost 4 bases to trimming and J lost 4 bases; unmatched junction nucleotides: 7. The germline gives CDR1 SGHRS, CDR2 YFSETQ. The CDR3 region is CASSPGGASYEQYF. CDR3 bases: TGCGCCAGCAGCCCCGGGGGGGCATCGTACGAGCAGTACTTC.

This sequence joins TRBV7-9 and TRBJ1-2; 9 positions match TRBD1. V gave up 4 bases and J gave up 8 bases; unmatched junction bases: 5. Germline CDR1 and CDR2: SEHNR and FQNEAQ (reference sequence). This CDR3 is built from 13 residues. CDR3 sequence: CASSYTGGEGYTF. In nucleotides, the CDR3 is TGTGCCAGCAGCTATACAGGGGGCGAGGGCTACACCTTC.

This rearrangement joins TRBV10-1 to TRBJ1-1; D remains unclear. The CDR3 loop spans 16 amino acids. The V gene's germline CDR1 is WNHNN and CDR2 SYGVQD (reference sequence). The ends were cut back, 6 bases at V and 1 base at J, with 18 bases in the middle. CDR3 protein: CASRPKWAVPNTEAFF. The DNA for the CDR3 is TGCGCCAGCAGACCCAAATGGGCAGTCCCGAACACTGAAGCTTTCTTT.